This T cell receptor beta chain originates from a study of identical twins. One entry per CDR3 protein, called by TCRdb with MiXCR from the 5' RACE reads. The table has 690,000 or so distinct CDR3 sequences, less than 10% seen once. Germline V CDR1 and CDR2: KGHDR, SFDVKD. The CDR3 contains 13 residues. V dropped 1 base and J dropped 8 bases, with 9 bases sitting between them. Donors uniformly comprised healthy Caucasians. This clonotype was seen a few times. Antigen: not known. Study-level results: Conclusions relied on cross-sectional statistical analysis, not following the same donors. Insertions were fewer in abundant cord blood beta clonotypes, whereas memory repertoires showed none of this pattern.

This sample was shared with a second study, whose subject was yellow fever vaccine responses in identical twins.

The rearrangement joins TRBV24-1 to TRBJ2-3; D may be TRBD2 (5 bases). This clonotype originated in a woman aged 18-29 years in good health. Sequenced material: PBMCs. The CDR3 DNA is TGTGCCACCAGTGATTTCACAGAGGGTACGCAGTATTTT. Encoded protein: CATSDFTEGTQYF.